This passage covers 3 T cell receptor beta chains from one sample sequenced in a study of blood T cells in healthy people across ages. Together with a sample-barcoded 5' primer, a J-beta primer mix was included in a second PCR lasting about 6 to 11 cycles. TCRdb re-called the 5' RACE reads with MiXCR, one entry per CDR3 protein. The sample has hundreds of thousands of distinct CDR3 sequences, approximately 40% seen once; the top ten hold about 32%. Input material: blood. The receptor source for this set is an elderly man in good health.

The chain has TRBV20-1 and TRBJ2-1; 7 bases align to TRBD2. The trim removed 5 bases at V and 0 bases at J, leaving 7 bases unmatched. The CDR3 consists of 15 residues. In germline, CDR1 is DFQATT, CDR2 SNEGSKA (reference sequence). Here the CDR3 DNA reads TGCAGTGCTGAGGGCGGGAGAAACTCCTACAATGAGCAGTTCTTC. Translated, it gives CSAEGGRNSYNEQFF.

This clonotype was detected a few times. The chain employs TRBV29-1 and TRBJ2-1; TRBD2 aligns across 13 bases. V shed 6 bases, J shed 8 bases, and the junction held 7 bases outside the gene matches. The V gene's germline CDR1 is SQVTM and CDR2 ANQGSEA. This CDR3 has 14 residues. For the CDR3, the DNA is TGCAGCGTCCGGACTAGCGGGAGTTTACATGAGCAGTTCTTC. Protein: CSVRTSGSLHEQFF.

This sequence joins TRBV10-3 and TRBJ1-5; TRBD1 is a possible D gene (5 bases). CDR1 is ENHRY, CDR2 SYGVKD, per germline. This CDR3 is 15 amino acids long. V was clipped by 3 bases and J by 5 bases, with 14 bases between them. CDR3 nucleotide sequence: TGTGCCATCAGTGAAGGGACCTCCCGGCATCAGCCCCAGCATTTT. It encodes CAISEGTSRHQPQHF.